Listed here is a single TCR beta chain. Its antigen is as yet unknown. Profiling relied on immunoSEQ multiplex PCR, and the TCRdb table lists in-frame clones only, not all of them. Among approximately 180,000 clones listed, about 93% were seen once. The data were taken from a study of T cell responses to AZD1222 COVID-19 vaccine. J lost 8 bases, V lost 2 bases, and 9 bases had no gene match. Per the germline V gene, CDR1 is SGHTA and CDR2 is FQGTGA. The CDR3 has 15 residues. General observations from the study: Just a handful of people given AZD1222 tested seropositive at baseline. Donors, mostly white British, included more females; clonal diversity was possibly underestimated.

Specimen: peripheral blood, collected 28 days after the second dose of the MenACWY control vaccine. The chain links TRBV7-3 to TRBJ1-2, with TRBD1 matching 9 bases. The sequence came from an adult who received the MenACWY meningococcal vaccine as a control. In nucleotides, the CDR3 is TGTGCCAGCAGCTTAGAGGCCAACAGGGGGCACGGCTACACCTTC. This gives the protein CASSLEANRGHGYTF.